Listed here are 5 T cell receptor beta chains from one sample, sequenced in a study of molecular identifiers for immune sequencing clone quantification. TCRdb re-derived calls from the PCR reads in MiXCR, one entry per CDR3 protein. The table has some 590,000 distinct CDR3 sequences, approximately 24% seen once. The sample comprised naive CD8+ T cells from blood, with Jurkat cell RNA spiked in. Sample subset: FACS-sorted CD8+CD4-CCR7+CD45RA+ naive T cells. The receptors shown here come from a human donor in good health. Some libraries in this study had Jurkat cell RNA spiked in.

This clonotype was observed a few times. J is TRBJ2-5 and V is TRBV10-2; 8 nucleotides line up with TRBD2. Per germline, CDR1 WSHSY and CDR2 SAAADI. V was clipped by 4 bases and J by 2 bases; unmatched bases: 6. The CDR3 totals 15 residues. DNA for the CDR3: TGCGCCAGCAGTGGGCTAGCGGGCGTTCAAGAGACCCAGTACTTC. Translated: CASSGLAGVQETQYF.

This clonotype was counted many times. V and J are TRBV18 and TRBJ2-3; D is unresolved. Between the trimmed V and J ends, which lost 3 bases and 0 bases, there was a span of 13 bases. CDR3 length: 16 residues. Germline V CDR1 and CDR2: KGHSH, LQKENI. In nucleotides, the CDR3 is TGTGCCAGCTCACCGTCTGGCGGCTCTAGCACAGATACGCAGTATTTT. Protein sequence: CASSPSGGSSTDTQYF.

The chain recombines TRBV15 with TRBJ2-3, with a weak D call TRBD2 (6 bases). The CDR3 spans 17 residues. Germline loops: CDR1 LNHNV, CDR2 YYDKDF (reference sequence). Trimming removed 1 base at V and 0 bases at J, with 14 bases between. The CDR3 coding sequence is TGTGCCACCAGCAGAGGAGGGTGGAGGGGCAGCACAGATACGCAGTATTTT. It is translated as CATSRGGWRGSTDTQYF.

V and J are TRBV6-5 and TRBJ2-7, with D maybe TRBD2 (5 bases). The CDR3 covers 14 residues. Trimming took 2 bases from V and 7 from J, leaving 15 bases between them. The germline gives CDR1 MNHEY, CDR2 SVGAGI. The CDR3 protein is CASSYRTPGTEQYF. The CDR3 DNA sequence: TGTGCCAGCAGTTACAGGACTCCTGGCACGGAGCAGTACTTC.

Concerning this clonotype: The CDR3 carries no conserved terminal phenylalanine or tryptophan, so it likely arises from a read error. This rearrangement joins TRBV3-1 to TRBJ1-5; D uncertain. V shed 4 bases and J shed 5 bases, with 15 bases lying between them. The germline gives CDR1 LGHDT, CDR2 YNNKEL (reference sequence). This CDR3 comprises 15 residues. DNA of the CDR3: TGTGCCAGCAGCCCCTCCCCGGGAGGGCATCAGCCCCAGCATATT. As protein: CASSPSPGGHQPQHI.